What follows describes a single T cell receptor beta chain. Antigen unknown. At one end, the junction sequence differs from germline, possibly due to a read error. The record originates from a study of tumor and adjacent non-tumor tissue in lung cancer. Study details: Histology: about 13 adenocarcinoma, 2 squamous cell carcinoma, 1 small cell lung cancer. Each sample yielded 3.9 million or so productive TCRbeta reads on average. Study-wide results and limits: Normal lung showed higher cumulative top 100 clone frequency than tumor. Tumor tissue had significantly higher TCR diversity than normal lung.

The length of the CDR3 is 14 residues. Three rounds of nested PCR, following a modified ARM-PCR protocol, produced the TCRbeta library. TCRdb analysed the multiplex PCR reads with MiXCR anew, one entry per CDR3 protein. The sample includes some 95,000 distinct CDR3 sequences, more than 80% seen only once; the top ten take around 30%. This sample's RNA came from whole unsorted tissue. This non-tumor lung sample came from over 3 cm beyond the tumor edge. The chain is built from TRBV12-3 or TRBV12-4 and TRBJ1-5; D is unclear. This receptor was taken from a man in his fifties or sixties with small cell lung cancer. Material for sequencing was distant non-tumor lung tissue. The CDR3 is CAISSRESNQPQHF. Written as DNA, the CDR3 is TGTGCCATCAGTTCAAGAGAGAGCAACCAGCCCCAGCATTTT.